This entry is about one T cell receptor beta chain. Its antigen is not known. The data were taken from a study of T-cell memory formation after mild COVID-19. As for the study in general: Largely donor-specific sequence clusters came from a couple of donors. Points from the study as a whole: Memory cells collected pre-infection included some clones that later responded, suggesting cross-reactive memory joined. CD8+ contracting clones occupied EMRA, while CD4+ ones occupied mainly CM and EM.

Germline lookup yields CDR1 KGHSH and CDR2 LQKENI. V gave up 4 bases and J gave up 1 base, with 13 bases separating them. This CDR3 has 15 residues. From the 5' RACE reads, TCRdb called clonotypes with MiXCR, one entry per CDR3 protein. The sample includes about 400,000 distinct CDR3 sequences, 20% to 30% seen only once; the top ten take around 13%. The V gene is TRBV18, the J gene TRBJ1-1; no reliable D call. Material for sequencing was PBMCs or a T cell subset sorted from them (not recorded which). The sequence derives from an adult woman who had mild COVID-19 (a few samples of this study predate the infection). Cell type and time point are not known. The chain's CDR3 is CASSRIQVKNTEAFF. The CDR3 coding sequence is TGTGCCAGCTCACGTATTCAGGTAAAGAACACTGAAGCTTTCTTT.